One and the same sample provided the 2 T cell receptor beta chains below, sequenced in a study of tumor and adjacent non-tumor tissue in lung cancer. RNA was extracted from bulk tissue without any cell sorting. Three rounds of nested PCR, following a modified ARM-PCR protocol, produced the TCRbeta library. In TCRdb, the multiplex PCR reads were re-called with MiXCR into one record per CDR3 protein. Seen here are just over 200,000 distinct CDR3 sequences, around 70% observed once, and the top ten hold almost 25%. The sequenced material came from lung tumor tissue. Every receptor here comes from a man aged 60 to 75 with non-small cell lung cancer.

There are many counts of this clonotype. The chain couples TRBV6-5 to TRBJ1-1, with a tentative D call TRBD1 (6 bases). Germline CDR1 is MNHEY and CDR2 is SVGAGI. Trimming shortened V by 2 bases and J by 4 bases, and 11 bases separated the two germline ends. There are 14 residues in the CDR3. The DNA of the CDR3 is TGTGCCAGCAGTTACCTACAGGGTTCCACTGAAGCTTTCTTT. This translates into CASSYLQGSTEAFF.

About this clonotype itself: A much larger clone lies a single base off, so this may be a read error. The chain has TRBV20-1 and TRBJ2-1; possible D gene TRBD1, 7 bases. The CDR3 length is 17 residues. V gave up 3 bases and J gave up 7 bases, with 25 bases separating them. CDR1 DFQATT and CDR2 SNEGSKA come from the germline V gene (reference sequence). The CDR3 loop is CSARTVISRGAVNEQFF. The CDR3 nucleotides read TGCAGTGCTAGGACGGTTATTAGCAGGGGGGCCGTAAATGAGCAGTTCTTC.